One sample yielded the 9 T cell receptor beta chains listed below, sequenced in a study of tumor and adjacent non-tumor tissue in lung cancer. A modified ARM-PCR protocol with three rounds of nested PCR amplified TCRbeta. TCRdb independently ran MiXCR on the multiplex PCR reads; one entry per CDR3 protein. The sample records more than 85,000 distinct CDR3 sequences, approximately 57% being singletons. This sample's RNA came from whole unsorted tissue. Sequenced input: lung tumor tissue. These receptors all come from a man between 65 and 80 years old with non-small cell lung cancer.

This clonotype was seen ten or more times. The chain has TRBV12-3 or TRBV12-4 and TRBJ1-1; 8 positions agree with TRBD1. V shed 5 bases, J shed 1 base, and the junction held 12 bases outside the gene matches. CDR3 length: 17 residues. The CDR3 DNA follows: TGTGCCAGCAGTCCCCGACAGGGGACTCATGCGAACACTGAAGCTTTCTTT. This encodes CASSPRQGTHANTEAFF.

This clonotype was counted a single time. A read error may produce the germline difference seen at one junction end. The V gene is TRBV4-2, the J gene TRBJ2-7, with D unresolved. Germline CDR1 LGHNA, CDR2 YNFKEQ. The CDR3 has 15 residues. CDR3 loop: CTSSQVSSGPYEQYF. The CDR3 coding sequence is TGTACCAGCAGCCAAGTGTCTAGTGGGCCCTACGAGCAGTACTTC.

This clonotype was counted ten times or more. The chain uses TRBV12-3 or TRBV12-4 and TRBJ2-1, with a possible D match to TRBD1 (5 bases). The CDR3 is made up of 13 amino acids. Trimming left V 6 bases short and J 0 bases short, with 6 bases between. In DNA, the CDR3 is TGTGCCAGCAGACAGGCCTCCTACAATGAGCAGTTCTTC. Amino acids: CASRQASYNEQFF.

This clonotype has a handful of counts. J is TRBJ2-5 and V is TRBV11-2, with 9 bases identical to TRBD2. V was pared by 5 bases and J by 2 bases, with 9 bases of the junction left unmatched. The CDR3 is made up of 16 amino acids. Germline CDR1 reads SGHAT; CDR2 reads FQNNGV. The CDR3 here is CASSPRLAETQETQYF. DNA for the CDR3: TGTGCCAGCAGCCCCCGACTAGCGGAAACACAAGAGACCCAGTACTTC.

This clonotype came up many times. The chain combines TRBV6-5 with TRBJ1-6; D is undetermined. Trimming removed 7 bases at V and 7 bases at J, with 17 bases between. The CDR3 loop spans 15 amino acids. Germline V gene sequence: CDR1 MNHEY, CDR2 SVGAGI. The CDR3 loop reads CASTQAPSMNSPLHF. CDR3 nucleotide sequence: TGTGCCAGCACCCAGGCCCCGTCCATGAATTCACCCCTCCACTTT.

This clonotype appeared once. An end of the junction differs from the germline gene, which may be a read error. The chain employs TRBV5-1 and TRBJ2-6; 9 positions match TRBD1. The CDR3 length is 15 residues. CDR1 and CDR2 from the germline V gene are SGHRS and YFSETQ. The CDR3 is CASSRDRAGTNVLTF. The CDR3 DNA sequence: TGCGCCAGCAGCCGGGACAGGGCTGGGACCAACGTCCTGACTTTC.

With respect to this clonotype: It is likely a read error, because the conserved phenylalanine at the end of the CDR3 is missing. The V and J genes are TRBV11-2 and TRBJ2-5; D is unresolved. V lost 5 bases to trimming and J lost 1 base, with 14 bases between them. This CDR3 has 15 residues. CDR1 SGHAT and CDR2 FQNNGV come from the germline V gene. DNA of the CDR3: TGTGCCAGCAGCCGGACCAGGACGGGCCAAGAGACCCAGTACTGC. Translating gives CASSRTRTGQETQYC.

This clonotype was found once. The DNA is left out, because the CDR3 cannot be placed on it with certainty; the CDR3 is given as TCRdb lists it. The J gene is TRBJ2-2, the V gene TRBV11-2; the table's TRBD1 call for D was not verified on the DNA. The CDR3 is made up of 16 amino acids, end residues included. CDR1 and CDR2 from the germline V gene are SGHAT and FQNNGV. The chain's CDR3 is CASSFGGGTNTGEPFF.

Points on this clonotype: A much more abundant neighbour one base away suggests this may be a read error. The V gene is TRBV5-1, the J gene TRBJ2-1; D unclear. The length of the CDR3 is 15 residues. CDR1 and CDR2 from the germline V gene are SGHRS and YFSETQ. CDR3 nucleotide sequence: TGCGCCAACAGCTTGGACCCCAGCTCCTACAATGAGCAGTTCTTC. It is translated as CANSLDPSSYNEQFF. Filled out from reference TRBV5-1 and TRBJ2-1, the complete variable domain reads KAGVTQTPRYLIKTRGQQVTLSCSPISGHRSVSWYQQTPGQGLQFLFEYFSETQRNKGNFPGRFSGRQFSNSRSEMNVSTLELGDSALYLCANSLDPSSYNEQFFGPGTRLTVL.